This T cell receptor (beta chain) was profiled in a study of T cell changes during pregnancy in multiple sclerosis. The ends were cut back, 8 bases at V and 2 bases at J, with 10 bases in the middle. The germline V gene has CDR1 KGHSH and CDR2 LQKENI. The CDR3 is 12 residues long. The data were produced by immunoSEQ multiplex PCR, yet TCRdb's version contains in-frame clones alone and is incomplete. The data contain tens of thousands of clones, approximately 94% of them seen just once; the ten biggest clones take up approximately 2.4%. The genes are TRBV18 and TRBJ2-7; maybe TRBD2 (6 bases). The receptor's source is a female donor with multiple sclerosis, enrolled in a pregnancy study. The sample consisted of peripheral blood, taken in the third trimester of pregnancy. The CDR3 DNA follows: TGTGCCAGCACAACGGGGGCCTACGAGCAGTACTTC. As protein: CASTTGAYEQYF.